This T cell receptor (beta chain) emerged from a study of T cell repertoires in cytomegalovirus infection. Study overall: Public TCR beta signatures marked donors with CMV infection and the matching HLA.

TCRdb reprocessed the reads via MiXCR and lists one record per CDR3 protein. The sample has about 210,000 distinct CDR3 sequences; 6% to 8% are singletons. This clonotype was picked up many times. CDR3 size: 16 residues. The V and J ends lost 0 bases and 0 bases respectively, with 12 bases between them. Germline assignment: CDR1 SGHTA and CDR2 FQGNSA. The TCR originated in a human donor in good health (CMV status not recorded). Some clones in this sample may be carry-over from other donors' samples. This chain joins TRBV7-2 and TRBJ2-7, with D unclear. Sequencing used PBMCs. CDR3 amino acids: CASSLATAMSSYEQYF. Written as DNA, the CDR3 is TGTGCCAGCAGCTTAGCGACGGCTATGAGCTCCTACGAGCAGTACTTC. Combining the CDR3 with reference TRBV7-2 and TRBJ2-7 gives the whole variable domain GAGVSQSPSNKVTEKGKDVELRCDPISGHTALYWYRQSLGQGLEFLIYFQGNSAPDKSGLPSDRFSAERTGGSVSTLTIQRTQQEDSAVYLCASSLATAMSSYEQYFGPGTRLTVT.